This T cell receptor beta chain was profiled in a study of OX40 agonist ivuxolimab in advanced cancers. Study observations and caveats: Clonal expansion in partial responders at 0.1-3.0 mg/kg ranked among the lowest. Both blood CD4+ and CD8+ T cells showed clonal growth by week 6 at 0.1 to 3.0 mg/kg. Expanded clones tended on average to be more numerous among CD8+ T cells than CD4+.

The table came from immunoSEQ multiplex PCR; TCRdb's copy has only in-frame clones and leaves some out. Found here are more than 65,000 clones, roughly 88% of them singletons; the top ten hold 0.72%. As regards this clone: Its antigen is as yet unknown.

CDR1 and CDR2 (germline): KGHSH, LQKENI. V shed 3 bases and J 2 bases; nucleotides not matched to a gene: 15. The CDR3 sequence is 18 residues long. The sequencing used CD4+ or CD8+ T cells sorted from blood, collected in a trial of the OX40 agonist ivuxolimab. The rearrangement uses TRBV18 and TRBJ1-2; 7 bases are a match to TRBD1. The receptor comes from an adult with an advanced solid tumor such as melanoma, head and neck, liver or kidney cancer. CDR3 DNA: TGTGCCAGCTCACCGCTAAGGGGGCCTGACAGTTCGAACTATGGCTACACCTTC. Protein product: CASSPLRGPDSSNYGYTF.